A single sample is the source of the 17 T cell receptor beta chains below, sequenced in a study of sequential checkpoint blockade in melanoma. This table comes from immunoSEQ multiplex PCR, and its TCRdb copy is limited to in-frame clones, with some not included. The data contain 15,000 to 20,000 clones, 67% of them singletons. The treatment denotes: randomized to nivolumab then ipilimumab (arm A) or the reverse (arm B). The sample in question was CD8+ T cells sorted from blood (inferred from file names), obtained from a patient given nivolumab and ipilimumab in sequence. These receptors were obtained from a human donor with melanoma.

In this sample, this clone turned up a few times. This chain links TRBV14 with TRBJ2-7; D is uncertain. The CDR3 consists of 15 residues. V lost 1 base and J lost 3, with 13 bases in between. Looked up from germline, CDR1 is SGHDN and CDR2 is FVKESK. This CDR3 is CASSQGFQAVYEQYF. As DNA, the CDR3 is TGTGCCAGCAGCCAAGGGTTCCAGGCCGTCTACGAGCAGTACTTC.

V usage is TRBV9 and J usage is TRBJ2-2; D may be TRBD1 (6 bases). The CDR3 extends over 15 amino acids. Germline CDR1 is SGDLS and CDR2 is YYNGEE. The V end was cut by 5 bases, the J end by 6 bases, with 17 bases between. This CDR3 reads CASSASWGPSGELFF. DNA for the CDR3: TGTGCCAGCAGTGCTAGTTGGGGGCCTTCCGGGGAGCTGTTTTTT.

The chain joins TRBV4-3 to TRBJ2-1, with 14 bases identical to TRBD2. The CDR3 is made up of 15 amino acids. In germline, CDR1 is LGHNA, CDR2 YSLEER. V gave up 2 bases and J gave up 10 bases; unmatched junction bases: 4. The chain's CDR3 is CASSQWTSGGYEQFF. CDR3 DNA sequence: TGCGCCAGCAGCCAATGGACTAGCGGGGGGTACGAGCAGTTCTTC.

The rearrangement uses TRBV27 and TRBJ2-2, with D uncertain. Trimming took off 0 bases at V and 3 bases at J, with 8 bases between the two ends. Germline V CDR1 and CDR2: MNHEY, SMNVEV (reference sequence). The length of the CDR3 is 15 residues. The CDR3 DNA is TGTGCCAGCAGTTTATCTCCCCTCTACACCGGGGAGCTGTTTTTT. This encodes CASSLSPLYTGELFF.

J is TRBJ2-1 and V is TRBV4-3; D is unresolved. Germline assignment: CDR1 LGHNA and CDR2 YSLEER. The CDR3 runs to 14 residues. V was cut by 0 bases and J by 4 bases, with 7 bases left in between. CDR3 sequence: CASSQDIQYNEQFF. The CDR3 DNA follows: TGCGCCAGCAGCCAAGATATCCAGTACAATGAGCAGTTCTTC.

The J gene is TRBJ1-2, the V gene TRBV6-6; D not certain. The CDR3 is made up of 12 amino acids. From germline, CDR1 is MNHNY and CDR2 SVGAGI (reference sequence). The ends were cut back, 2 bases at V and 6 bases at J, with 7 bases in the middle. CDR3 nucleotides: TGTGCCAGCAGTTACGGGGAGGATGGCTACACCTTC. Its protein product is CASSYGEDGYTF.

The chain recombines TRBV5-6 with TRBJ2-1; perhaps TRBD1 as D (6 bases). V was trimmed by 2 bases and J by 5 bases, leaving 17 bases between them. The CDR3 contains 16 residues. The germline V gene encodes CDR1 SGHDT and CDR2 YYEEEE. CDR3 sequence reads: CASSLDQGWGHNEQFF. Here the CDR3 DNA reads TGTGCCAGCAGCTTAGACCAGGGTTGGGGGCACAATGAGCAGTTCTTC.

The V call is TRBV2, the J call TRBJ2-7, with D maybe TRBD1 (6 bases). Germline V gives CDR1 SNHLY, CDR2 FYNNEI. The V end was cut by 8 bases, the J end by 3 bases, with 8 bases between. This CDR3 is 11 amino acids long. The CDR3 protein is CASGDNYEQYF. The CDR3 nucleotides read TGTGCCAGCGGGGACAACTACGAGCAGTACTTC.

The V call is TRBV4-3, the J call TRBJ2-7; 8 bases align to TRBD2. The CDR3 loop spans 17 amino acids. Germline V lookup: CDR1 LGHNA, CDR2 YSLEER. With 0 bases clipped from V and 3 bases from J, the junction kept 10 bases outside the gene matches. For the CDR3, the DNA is TGCGCCAGCAGCCAAGATCGGTCCACTAGCGGATACTACGAGCAGTACTTC. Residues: CASSQDRSTSGYYEQYF.

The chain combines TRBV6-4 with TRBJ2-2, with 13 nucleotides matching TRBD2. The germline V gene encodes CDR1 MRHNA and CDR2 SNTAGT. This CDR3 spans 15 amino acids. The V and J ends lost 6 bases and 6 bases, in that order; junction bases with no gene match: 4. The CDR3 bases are TGTGCCAGCAGCCCCACTAGCGGGGGGGCCGGGGAGCTGTTTTTT. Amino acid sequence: CASSPTSGGAGELFF.

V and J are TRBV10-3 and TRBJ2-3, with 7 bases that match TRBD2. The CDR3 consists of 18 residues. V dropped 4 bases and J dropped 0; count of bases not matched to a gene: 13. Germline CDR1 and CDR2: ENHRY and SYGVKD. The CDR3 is CAISAIGSGAYSTDTQYF. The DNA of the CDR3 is TGTGCCATCAGTGCAATCGGAAGCGGGGCTTATAGCACAGATACGCAGTATTTT.

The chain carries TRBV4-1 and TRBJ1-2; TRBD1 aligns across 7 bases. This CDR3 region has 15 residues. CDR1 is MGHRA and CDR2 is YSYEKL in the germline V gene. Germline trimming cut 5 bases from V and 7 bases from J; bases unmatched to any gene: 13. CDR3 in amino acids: CASSTPDREGGGYTF. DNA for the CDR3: TGCGCCAGCAGCACACCAGACAGGGAAGGAGGTGGCTACACCTTC.

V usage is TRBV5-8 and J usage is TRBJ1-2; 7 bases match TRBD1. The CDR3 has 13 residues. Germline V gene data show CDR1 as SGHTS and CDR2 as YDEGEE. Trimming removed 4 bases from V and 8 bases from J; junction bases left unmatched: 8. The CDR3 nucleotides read TGTGCCAGCAGCACACACAGGGGTCAAGGCTACACCTTC. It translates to CASSTHRGQGYTF.

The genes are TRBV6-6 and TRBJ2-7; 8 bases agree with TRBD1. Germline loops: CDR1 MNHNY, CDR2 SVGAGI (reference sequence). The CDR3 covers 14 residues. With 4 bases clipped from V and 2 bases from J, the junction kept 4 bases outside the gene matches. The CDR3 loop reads CASSSSGGPYEQYF. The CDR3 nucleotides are TGTGCCAGCAGTTCCTCAGGGGGCCCCTACGAGCAGTACTTC.

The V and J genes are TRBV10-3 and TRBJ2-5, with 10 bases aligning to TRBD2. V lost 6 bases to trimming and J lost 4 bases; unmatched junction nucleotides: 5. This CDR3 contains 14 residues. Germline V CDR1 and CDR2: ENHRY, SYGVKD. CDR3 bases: TGTGCCATCAGCTCGGGACTAGCGCCAGAGACCCAGTACTTC. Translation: CAISSGLAPETQYF.

CDR3 sequence reads: CASRLAGAYEQYF. The DNA of the CDR3 is TGCGCCAGCAGGCTAGCGGGGGCCTACGAGCAGTACTTC. V is TRBV5-1 and J is TRBJ2-7, with TRBD2 matching over 10 bases. The J segment lost 2 bases and the V segment lost 5 bases, leaving 1 base of the junction unmatched. This CDR3 spans 13 amino acids. Germline-derived CDR1 and CDR2 are SGHRS and YFSETQ.

The CDR3 DNA is TGTGCCAGCAGCCAATACCCCCAGGCAACTAATGAAAAACTGTTTTTT. This codes for CASSQYPQATNEKLFF. The V gene is TRBV4-2, the J gene TRBJ1-4; no clear D. The germline V gene has CDR1 LGHNA and CDR2 YNFKEQ. This CDR3 region has 16 residues. V lost 2 bases to trimming and J lost 0 bases, with 10 bases between them.